The TCR beta chain described here comes from a study of identical twins. Whole-study results and caveats: For out-of-frame beta sequences, excess twin sharing was weaker. Out-of-frame alpha sequences that twins shared showed excess low generation probability.

Germline V gene lookup returns CDR1 SGHTA and CDR2 FQGTGA. V was pared by 5 bases and J by 6 bases, with 39 bases between. The CDR3 contains 22 residues. About this clonotype: What it binds is not known.

Unique molecular identifiers were present on the cDNA, and a universal primer site came from template switching. Each CDR3 protein gets one entry after TCRdb re-called the 5' RACE reads with MiXCR. Among 690,000 or so distinct CDR3 sequences listed, more than 6.5% were seen once. Everyone who donated was a healthy Caucasian. This sample also appeared in a second study, on yellow fever vaccine responses in identical twins.

The source is a young woman in good health. The chain has TRBV7-3 and TRBJ2-3, with D possibly matching TRBD2 (5 bases). The sample comprised PBMCs. In DNA form, the CDR3 reads TGTGCCAGCAGCGGCCCGAGTGTTACCTCGCCAGGACTCGATCTGAGGCGGGATACGCAGTATTTT. Translated, it gives CASSGPSVTSPGLDLRRDTQYF.